These T cell receptor beta chains were read from a single sample in a study of T cells in Graves' hyperthyroidism and ophthalmopathy. From the multiplex PCR reads, TCRdb called clonotypes with MiXCR, one entry per CDR3 protein. The sample lists roughly 500,000 distinct CDR3 sequences, about half seen once, with under 20% in the top ten. Sequencing was done on a sample of peripheral blood or thyroid tissue (not recorded which). The receptors here all came from an adult woman with Graves' disease, either hyperthyroidism or ophthalmopathy (not recorded which). The CDR3 runs from the conserved cysteine through the conserved F or W. Fields, in order: CDR3 protein, CDR3 DNA, clone size, V gene, D gene, J gene. A D gene is named only where the DNA matches it firmly. Clone size is given for some rows only: seen once, a few or many times, or a class if the clone is expanded.

cdr3_aa: CASSWPGQFSNQPQHF; cdr3_nt: TGTGCCAGCAGTTGGCCGGGACAGTTTAGCAATCAGCCCCAGCATTTT; clone_size: NA; v_call: TRBV12-3/TRBV12-4; d_call: TRBD1; j_call: TRBJ1-5
cdr3_aa: CATLDTYQETQYF; cdr3_nt: TGTGCCACCCTAGACACGTACCAAGAGACCCAGTACTTC; clone_size: NA; v_call: TRBV10-3; d_call: NA; j_call: TRBJ2-5
cdr3_aa: CASSLGPSGRGETQYF; cdr3_nt: TGCGCCAGCAGCTTGGGACCTAGCGGCCGGGGGGAGACCCAGTACTTC; clone_size: NA; v_call: TRBV5-1; d_call: TRBD2; j_call: TRBJ2-5
cdr3_aa: CASRPSGANVLTF; cdr3_nt: TGTGCCAGCAGGCCCTCTGGGGCCAACGTCCTGACTTTC; clone_size: many; v_call: TRBV7-6; d_call: NA; j_call: TRBJ2-6
cdr3_aa: CASSALRTGYGYTF; cdr3_nt: TGTGCCAGCAGCGCCCTTCGGACAGGCTATGGCTACACCTTC; clone_size: NA; v_call: TRBV9; d_call: TRBD1; j_call: TRBJ1-2
cdr3_aa: CASSWGSTQETQYF; cdr3_nt: TGCGCCAGCAGCTGGGGGTCCACCCAAGAGACCCAGTACTTC; clone_size: NA; v_call: TRBV5-1; d_call: NA; j_call: TRBJ2-5
cdr3_aa: CASSRLGWGSYEQYF; cdr3_nt: TGCGCCAGCAGCCGTCTAGGATGGGGCTCCTACGAGCAGTACTTC; clone_size: many; v_call: TRBV4-1; d_call: NA; j_call: TRBJ2-7
cdr3_aa: CVSSQPTETYEQYF; cdr3_nt: TGTGTCAGCAGCCAGCCAACCGAAACCTACGAGCAGTACTTC; clone_size: many; v_call: TRBV7-8; d_call: NA; j_call: TRBJ2-7
cdr3_aa: CATRAGHDPYLLSPLHF; cdr3_nt: TGTGCCACCAGAGCGGGACATGACCCATACTTACTTTCACCCCTCCACTTT; clone_size: NA; v_call: TRBV15; d_call: NA; j_call: TRBJ1-6
cdr3_aa: CASSPLLRATEAFF; cdr3_nt: TGTGCCAGCAGTCCCCTCCTTAGGGCGACTGAAGCTTTCTTT; clone_size: NA; v_call: TRBV27; d_call: NA; j_call: TRBJ1-1
cdr3_aa: CAISDHSDDIETQYF; cdr3_nt: TGTGCCATCAGTGATCATAGCGATGATATCGAGACCCAGTACTTC; clone_size: once; v_call: TRBV10-3; d_call: NA; j_call: TRBJ2-5
cdr3_aa: CASPGTSGTYQETQYF; cdr3_nt: TGTGCCAGTCCCGGGACTAGCGGGACGTACCAAGAGACCCAGTACTTC; clone_size: few; v_call: TRBV10-3; d_call: TRBD2; j_call: TRBJ2-5
cdr3_aa: CSFRSQTQYF; cdr3_nt: TGCAGCTTTCGCTCCCAGACCCAGTACTTC; clone_size: few; v_call: TRBV29-1; d_call: NA; j_call: TRBJ2-5
cdr3_aa: CASQGVGANVLTF; cdr3_nt: TGTGCCAGCCAAGGCGTTGGGGCCAACGTCCTGACTTTC; clone_size: NA; v_call: TRBV7-9; d_call: NA; j_call: TRBJ2-6
cdr3_aa: CAWNTNQGEQYF; cdr3_nt: TGTGCCTGGAACACCAACCAGGGCGAGCAGTACTTC; clone_size: few; v_call: TRBV30; d_call: NA; j_call: TRBJ2-7
cdr3_aa: CASTYGGTQYF; cdr3_nt: TGTGCCAGCACCTATGGAGGGACCCAGTACTTC; clone_size: few; v_call: TRBV2; d_call: NA; j_call: TRBJ2-5
cdr3_aa: CATLGVPSYNEQFF; cdr3_nt: TGTGCCACCCTTGGGGTCCCATCCTACAATGAGCAGTTCTTC; clone_size: few; v_call: TRBV6-1; d_call: NA; j_call: TRBJ2-1
cdr3_aa: CASSPTGQGYEQYF; cdr3_nt: TGTGCCAGCAGCCCCACTGGACAGGGCTACGAGCAGTACTTC; clone_size: many; v_call: TRBV7-9; d_call: TRBD1; j_call: TRBJ2-7
cdr3_aa: CASTVLARGYTWELFF; cdr3_nt: TGTGCCAGCACCGTCCTAGCCAGGGGCTACACCTGGGAGCTGTTTTTT; clone_size: NA; v_call: TRBV7-9; d_call: NA; j_call: TRBJ2-2
cdr3_aa: CASSPRGWILEHF; cdr3_nt: TGTGCCAGCAGCCCGAGGGGTTGGATACTCGAGCATTTT; clone_size: NA; v_call: TRBV7-9; d_call: NA; j_call: TRBJ1-5
cdr3_aa: CASLGRTAQYF; cdr3_nt: TGTGCCAGTCTGGGTCGGACGGCGCAGTACTTC; clone_size: once; v_call: TRBV2; d_call: NA; j_call: TRBJ2-7
cdr3_aa: CASSPGGVTSYEQYF; cdr3_nt: TGTGCCAGCAGCCCGGGCGGGGTAACCTCCTACGAGCAGTACTTC; clone_size: many; v_call: TRBV7-6; d_call: NA; j_call: TRBJ2-7
cdr3_aa: CASSQDAFLAGGTGELFF; cdr3_nt: TGTGCCAGCAGCCAAGATGCCTTCCTAGCGGGAGGAACCGGGGAGCTGTTTTTT; clone_size: NA; v_call: TRBV14; d_call: TRBD2; j_call: TRBJ2-2
cdr3_aa: CSAREHPEAPLHF; cdr3_nt: TGCAGTGCTAGAGAACACCCCGAGGCGCCCCTCCACTTT; clone_size: many; v_call: TRBV20-1; d_call: NA; j_call: TRBJ1-6
cdr3_aa: CASSEGSTVLSHYGYTF; cdr3_nt: TGTGCCAGCAGTGAAGGCTCTACCGTACTATCGCACTATGGCTACACCTTC; clone_size: NA; v_call: TRBV2; d_call: NA; j_call: TRBJ1-2
cdr3_aa: CASSPHTGPVAVNTQYF; cdr3_nt: TGTGCCAGCAGCCCCCACACCGGGCCTGTCGCCGTTAATACGCAGTATTTT; clone_size: NA; v_call: TRBV7-8; d_call: NA; j_call: TRBJ2-3
cdr3_aa: CASSGGLAWFF; cdr3_nt: TGCGCCAGCAGTGGGGGACTAGCTTGGTTCTTC; clone_size: once; v_call: TRBV10-2; d_call: NA; j_call: TRBJ1-2
cdr3_aa: CASSSRTGSSADTQYF; cdr3_nt: TGTGCCAGTAGTTCGCGGACGGGGAGCAGCGCAGATACGCAGTATTTT; clone_size: few; v_call: TRBV19; d_call: NA; j_call: TRBJ2-3
cdr3_aa: CASSRWGNNSPLHF; cdr3_nt: TGTGCCAGCAGCAGATGGGGGAATAATTCACCCCTCCACTTT; clone_size: NA; v_call: TRBV7-9; d_call: NA; j_call: TRBJ1-6
cdr3_aa: CASSVAAGGWETQYF; cdr3_nt: TGTGCCAGCAGCGTAGCGGCAGGGGGCTGGGAGACCCAGTACTTC; clone_size: many; v_call: TRBV9; d_call: TRBD1; j_call: TRBJ2-5
cdr3_aa: CASSFRGPRGVTEAFF; cdr3_nt: TGTGCCAGCAGTTTTCGAGGGCCCCGAGGTGTCACTGAAGCTTTCTTT; clone_size: many; v_call: TRBV6-5; d_call: NA; j_call: TRBJ1-1
cdr3_aa: CASSYATANTEAFF; cdr3_nt: TGTGCCAGCAGTTACGCGACAGCTAACACTGAAGCTTTCTTT; clone_size: many; v_call: TRBV6-5; d_call: NA; j_call: TRBJ1-1
cdr3_aa: CASSSWTDNSPLHF; cdr3_nt: TGCGCCAGCAGCTCGTGGACAGATAATTCACCCCTCCACTTT; clone_size: NA; v_call: TRBV5-1; d_call: NA; j_call: TRBJ1-6
cdr3_aa: CASTGQMNTEAFF; cdr3_nt: TGTGCCAGCACGGGACAGATGAACACTGAAGCTTTCTTT; clone_size: many; v_call: TRBV2; d_call: TRBD1; j_call: TRBJ1-1
cdr3_aa: CASSFFGGGNTEAFF; cdr3_nt: TGTGCCAGCAGCTTCTTCGGCGGAGGAAACACTGAAGCTTTCTTT; clone_size: NA; v_call: TRBV11-2; d_call: NA; j_call: TRBJ1-1
cdr3_aa: CASSVAGGRTEAFF; cdr3_nt: TGTGCCAGCAGCGTAGCGGGGGGAAGAACTGAAGCTTTCTTT; clone_size: many; v_call: TRBV9; d_call: NA; j_call: TRBJ1-1
cdr3_aa: CASSGGAEQYF; cdr3_nt: TGCGCCAGCAGTGGAGGGGCCGAGCAGTACTTC; clone_size: few; v_call: TRBV10-1; d_call: NA; j_call: TRBJ2-7
cdr3_aa: CSGRGGVDNYEQYF; cdr3_nt: TGCAGTGGGCGGGGGGGCGTCGACAACTACGAGCAGTACTTC; clone_size: many; v_call: TRBV20-1; d_call: TRBD2; j_call: TRBJ2-7
cdr3_aa: CASSLKDSSSYEQYF; cdr3_nt: TGCGCCAGCAGCCTAAAAGACAGCAGCTCCTACGAGCAGTACTTC; clone_size: many; v_call: TRBV4-1; d_call: NA; j_call: TRBJ2-7
cdr3_aa: CASSLVGHADHEQYF; cdr3_nt: TGTGCCAGCAGTTTAGTAGGTCATGCGGACCACGAGCAGTACTTC; clone_size: NA; v_call: TRBV12-3/TRBV12-4; d_call: NA; j_call: TRBJ2-7
cdr3_aa: CASSQDHQSTEAFF; cdr3_nt: TGCGCCAGCAGCCAAGATCATCAGTCCACTGAAGCTTTCTTT; clone_size: many; v_call: TRBV4-1; d_call: NA; j_call: TRBJ1-1
cdr3_aa: CASSSEGTGETQYF; cdr3_nt: TGTGCCAGCAGTAGCGAGGGGACGGGAGAGACCCAGTACTTC; clone_size: NA; v_call: TRBV7-9; d_call: NA; j_call: TRBJ2-5
cdr3_aa: CASSFPGQGDTEAFF; cdr3_nt: TGTGCCAGCAGCTTTCCGGGACAGGGGGACACTGAAGCTTTCTTT; clone_size: many; v_call: TRBV13; d_call: TRBD1; j_call: TRBJ1-1
cdr3_aa: CASSQDGAGTGYTF; cdr3_nt: TGTGCCAGCAGCCAAGATGGAGCAGGGACTGGCTACACCTTC; clone_size: NA; v_call: TRBV4-1; d_call: NA; j_call: TRBJ1-2
cdr3_aa: CASSLGLAENTGELFF; cdr3_nt: TGTGCCAGCAGCTTGGGGTTAGCGGAGAACACCGGGGAGCTGTTTTTT; clone_size: NA; v_call: TRBV5-4; d_call: NA; j_call: TRBJ2-2
cdr3_aa: CASSFSGTQHEQYF; cdr3_nt: TGCGCCAGCAGCTTTAGCGGGACTCAGCACGAGCAGTACTTC; clone_size: NA; v_call: TRBV5-1; d_call: TRBD2; j_call: TRBJ2-7
cdr3_aa: CSAREQGQGEWSPLHF; cdr3_nt: TGCAGTGCTAGAGAACAGGGACAGGGTGAATGGTCACCCCTCCACTTT; clone_size: NA; v_call: TRBV20-1; d_call: TRBD1; j_call: TRBJ1-6
cdr3_aa: CASSGGSGAYVLTF; cdr3_nt: TGCGCCAGCAGCGGAGGATCTGGGGCCTACGTCCTGACTTTC; clone_size: NA; v_call: TRBV5-1; d_call: NA; j_call: TRBJ2-6
cdr3_aa: CASSGAVGTEAFF; cdr3_nt: TGTGCCAGCAGTGGGGCCGTGGGCACTGAAGCTTTCTTT; clone_size: NA; v_call: TRBV28; d_call: NA; j_call: TRBJ1-1
cdr3_aa: CASPSPQGRGGGYTF; cdr3_nt: TGTGCCAGCCCATCACCACAGGGAAGAGGTGGTGGCTACACCTTC; clone_size: NA; v_call: TRBV2; d_call: NA; j_call: TRBJ1-2
cdr3_aa: CSAREQVGYTF; cdr3_nt: TGCAGTGCTAGAGAGCAGGTTGGCTACACCTTC; clone_size: NA; v_call: TRBV20-1; d_call: NA; j_call: TRBJ1-2
cdr3_aa: CASSLRTAETQYF; cdr3_nt: TGTGCCAGCAGCTTGAGGACAGCAGAGACCCAGTACTTC; clone_size: NA; v_call: TRBV5-6; d_call: NA; j_call: TRBJ2-5
cdr3_aa: CASSLKGALTEAFF; cdr3_nt: TGTGCCAGCAGTTTAAAGGGGGCGCTCACTGAAGCTTTCTTT; clone_size: few; v_call: TRBV28; d_call: TRBD1; j_call: TRBJ1-1
cdr3_aa: CASSLTGDRYQPQHF; cdr3_nt: TGCGCCAGCAGCCTAACAGGGGACCGCTATCAGCCCCAGCATTTT; clone_size: few; v_call: TRBV5-1; d_call: TRBD1; j_call: TRBJ1-5
cdr3_aa: CASSPPLGQPQHF; cdr3_nt: TGTGCCAGCAGCCCCCCCCTGGGTCAGCCCCAGCATTTT; clone_size: few; v_call: TRBV28; d_call: NA; j_call: TRBJ1-5